This entry lists 2 T cell receptor beta chains sequenced from one sample in a study of CD8+ T cells in alopecia areata. cDNA reverse transcribed from extracted RNA served as the sequencing template. Sequencing used immunoSEQ multiplex PCR; TCRdb keeps in-frame clones, though not all of them. The sample lists 150,000 to 200,000 clones; roughly 66% were seen once. The sample was CD8+ T cells sorted from blood, taken at week 0. All receptors derive from a human donor with alopecia areata.

This chain connects TRBV11-3 to TRBJ1-5; possibly TRBD1 for D (5 bases). This CDR3 has 12 residues. V dropped 3 bases and J dropped 12 bases, with 12 bases sitting between them. CDR1 is SGHNT, CDR2 YENEEA, per germline. DNA of the CDR3: TGTGCCAGCAGCTTTGGGGCAGGAGACCAGCATTTT. Amino acids: CASSFGAGDQHF.

The chain carries TRBV29-1 and TRBJ2-7; 11 nucleotides match TRBD2. With 6 bases clipped from V and 5 bases from J, the junction kept 12 bases outside the gene matches. The length of the CDR3 is 15 residues. Germline V gene data show CDR1 as SQVTM and CDR2 as ANQGSEA. DNA of the CDR3: TGCAGCGTGACAGGAACTAGCGGGGGAGGGCACGAGCAGTACTTC. Translating it yields CSVTGTSGGGHEQYF.